Described below is a single T cell receptor beta chain sequence and its context. The data are from a study of blood T cell repertoires in COVID-19. Study-level background: Sites across the United States, Italy and Spain contributed samples from acute and convalescent COVID-19.

Participant-reported clinical history was the basis for cohort assignment. Between the trimmed V and J ends, which lost 1 base and 3 bases, there was a span of 19 bases. This CDR3 is 18 amino acids long. Germline loops: CDR1 ENHRY, CDR2 SYGVKD. Assay: immunoSEQ multiplex PCR; the TCRdb copy retains only in-frame clones and omits some. The table includes over 250,000 clones, 86% detected once. This sequence was found in a woman aged 18-29 years who had recovered from COVID-19. The sample consisted of PBMCs or T cells enriched from blood (not recorded which). The chain carries TRBV10-3 and TRBJ2-1; D is possibly TRBD2 (5 bases). Here the CDR3 reads CAISEFGGEGILYNEQFF. The DNA for the CDR3 is TGTGCCATCAGTGAGTTCGGTGGTGAGGGAATACTCTACAATGAGCAGTTCTTC.